A single sample gave rise to the 28 T cell receptor beta chains below, sequenced in a study of cytomegalovirus exposure and HLA in healthy donors. PCR was performed using 60 Vbeta and 13 Jbeta primers. Sequenced by immunoSEQ multiplex PCR; TCRdb stores in-frame clones only, minus some. The data show around 100,000 clones, under 85% seen once. The source material was PBMCs. The receptors shown here come from a middle-aged woman in good health and CMV-seronegative.

The V and J genes are TRBV19 and TRBJ2-2; D remains ambiguous. The CDR3 spans 16 residues. Germline-derived CDR1 and CDR2 are LNHDA and SQIVND (reference sequence). V was cut by 5 bases and J by 0 bases, with 13 bases left in between. CDR3 coding DNA: TGTGCCAGTAGTGCTAACAGACGAACGAACACCGGGGAGCTGTTTTTT. The encoded protein is CASSANRRTNTGELFF.

The chain recombines TRBV7-6 with TRBJ1-2, with 9 bases matching TRBD1. J was trimmed by 6 bases and V by 2 bases; bases with no gene match: 4. This CDR3 comprises 14 residues. Germline loops: CDR1 SGHVS, CDR2 FNYEAQ. Here the CDR3 DNA reads TGTGCCAGCAGCTTAAGCACAGGGGGCCATGGCTACACCTTC. Translation: CASSLSTGGHGYTF.

In its sample, this clone was seen a few times. The rearrangement joins TRBV7-6 to TRBJ1-1; D is ambiguous. The germline gives CDR1 SGHVS, CDR2 FNYEAQ. V lost 5 bases to trimming and J lost 2 bases, with 12 bases between them. The CDR3 is made up of 14 amino acids. CDR3 nucleotides: TGTGCCAGCAGCCCTCGACGGACTAACACTGAAGCTTTCTTT. Its translation: CASSPRRTNTEAFF.

This CDR3 is CATSRGGASAVQYF. CDR3 DNA sequence: TGTGCCACCAGCAGGGGAGGGGCTAGCGCAGTTCAGTACTTC. The gene calls are TRBV15 and TRBJ2-4; 7 bases are shared with TRBD2. V was clipped by 3 bases and J by 11 bases; unmatched bases: 10. This CDR3 contains 14 residues. The germline CDR1 and CDR2 sequences are LNHNV and YYDKDF (reference sequence).

Notes on this clone: A read error may account for a junction end that differs from germline. The chain uses TRBV2 and TRBJ2-7, with 13 bases identical to TRBD2. The CDR3 totals 14 residues. From germline, CDR1 is SNHLY and CDR2 FYNNEI. The CDR3 coding sequence is TGTGCCAGCAGTGAAAGAGAACTAGCGGGGGGGTATTTCTTC. Its protein product is CASSERELAGGYFF.

The chain carries TRBV7-2 and TRBJ2-4; tentatively, D is TRBD2 (5 bases). V gave up 4 bases and J gave up 0 bases, with 19 bases separating them. The germline V gene encodes CDR1 SGHTA and CDR2 FQGNSA. The CDR3 length is 18 residues. The CDR3 sequence: CASSSPPGSGLAKNIQYF. The CDR3, as DNA: TGTGCCAGCAGCTCACCCCCGGGGTCCGGCCTAGCCAAAAACATTCAGTACTTC.

The chain recombines TRBV19 with TRBJ1-5, with D possibly matching TRBD1 (6 bases). The CDR3 is 18 residues long. Germline CDR1 reads LNHDA; CDR2 reads SQIVND (reference sequence). Trimming stripped 5 bases from V and 7 bases from J, with 27 bases between. The CDR3 here is CASSQGGAAFAFRQPQHF. In DNA form, the CDR3 reads TGTGCCAGTAGTCAAGGGGGGGCAGCATTCGCATTCCGGCAGCCCCAGCATTTT.

The chain links TRBV29-1 to TRBJ1-1, with 7 positions matching TRBD1. The CDR3 sequence is 12 residues long. Germline V lookup: CDR1 SQVTM, CDR2 ANQGSEA. V shed 7 bases and J 1 base; nucleotides not matched to a gene: 3. The CDR3 is CSGGQQNTEAFF. DNA for the CDR3: TGCAGCGGGGGACAGCAGAACACTGAAGCTTTCTTT. Full variable domain (rest looked up from reference TRBV29-1 and TRBJ1-1): SAVISQKPSRDICQRGTSLTIQCQVDSQVTMMFWYRQQPGQSLTLIATANQGSEATYESGFVIDKFPISRPNLTFSTLTVSNMSPEDSSIYLCSGGQQNTEAFFGQGTRLTVV.

V and J are TRBV6-1 and TRBJ1-3, with TRBD1 matching over 8 bases. Germline lookup yields CDR1 MNHNS and CDR2 SASEGT. The V and J ends lost 3 bases and 7 bases, in that order; junction bases with no gene match: 8. The CDR3 totals 15 residues. The CDR3 nucleotides read TGTGCCAGCAGTGATACAGGGGGATTGGGCAACACCATATATTTT. It yields the protein CASSDTGGLGNTIYF.

This clone was found once. This chain joins TRBV10-3 and TRBJ2-3; 11 bases line up with TRBD2. The length of the CDR3 is 14 residues. Germline V gene data show CDR1 as ENHRY and CDR2 as SYGVKD. The J segment lost 12 bases and the V segment lost 0 bases, leaving 5 bases of the junction unmatched. The CDR3 region is CAISESGTSGSQYF. CDR3 bases: TGTGCCATCAGTGAGTCGGGGACTAGCGGATCACAGTATTTT.

This rearrangement joins TRBV10-2 to TRBJ2-6; D is possibly TRBD1 (6 bases). Germline V CDR1 and CDR2: WSHSY, SAAADI. The CDR3 is 16 amino acids. V was cut by 2 bases and J by 4 bases, with 12 bases left in between. The CDR3 reads CASSELGAQGANVLTF. CDR3 DNA sequence: TGCGCCAGCAGTGAGCTGGGGGCGCAAGGGGCCAACGTCCTGACTTTC.

J is TRBJ1-3 and V is TRBV19; D perhaps matches TRBD1 (5 bases). The germline gives CDR1 LNHDA, CDR2 SQIVND (reference sequence). The CDR3 length is 15 residues. Deletions cut 5 bases from V and 1 base from J, with 12 bases between. CDR3: CASSAPSGSGNTIYF. The CDR3 nucleotides read TGTGCCAGTAGTGCCCCTTCAGGGTCTGGAAACACCATATATTTT.

The chain employs TRBV11-3 and TRBJ2-7; 8 bases map to TRBD1. Germline CDR1 reads SGHNT; CDR2 reads YENEEA. The CDR3 loop spans 15 amino acids. Unmatched junction bases numbered 10, after V lost 5 bases and J lost 4 bases. The CDR3, as DNA: TGTGCCAGCAGCCCGAGGACAGGGTATGGGTACGAGCAGTACTTC. Its translation is CASSPRTGYGYEQYF.

The chain couples TRBV27 to TRBJ2-5; no firm D call. The J call is doubtful: the DNA matches TRBJ2-7 better. CDR1 and CDR2 (germline): MNHEY, SMNVEV (reference sequence). This CDR3 is built from 14 residues. Here the CDR3 DNA reads TGTGCCAGCAGTCTCCGAAACCCCCCCTACGAGCAGTACTTC. Amino acids: CASSLRNPPYEQYF.

There are a few counts of this clone. The chain has TRBV10-3 and TRBJ2-1; unclear D gene. V lost 2 bases and J lost 0, with 8 bases in between. The CDR3 consists of 15 residues. CDR1 ENHRY and CDR2 SYGVKD come from the germline V gene. The CDR3 DNA reads TGTGCCATCAGTGAGCGAGCGTACTCCTACAATGAGCAGTTCTTC. Translation: CAISERAYSYNEQFF.

The chain links TRBV7-9 to TRBJ2-1, with 8 nucleotides matching TRBD1. The trim removed 4 bases at V and 8 bases at J, leaving 7 bases unmatched. The CDR3 totals 14 residues. Germline lookup yields CDR1 SEHNR and CDR2 FQNEAQ (reference sequence). The CDR3 region is CASSSRTGLDEQFF. CDR3 in DNA: TGTGCCAGCAGCTCCCGGACAGGGCTCGATGAGCAGTTCTTC.

The chain uses TRBV15 and TRBJ2-1; the D gene is possibly TRBD2 (5 bases). Trimming shortened V by 3 bases and J by 2 bases, and 11 bases separated the two germline ends. Germline V gene lookup returns CDR1 LNHNV and CDR2 YYDKDF (reference sequence). The CDR3 has 15 residues. DNA for the CDR3: TGTGCCACCAGCAGGGACTCTGGAACCTACAATGAGCAGTTCTTC. Protein: CATSRDSGTYNEQFF.

This chain joins TRBV9 and TRBJ2-7; possible D gene TRBD1, 6 bases. The CDR3 covers 14 residues. Looked up from germline, CDR1 is SGDLS and CDR2 is YYNGEE. V lost 3 bases, J lost 0 bases, and 10 bases lay in between. The CDR3 DNA reads as TGTGCCAGCAGCGGGACAGCCGACTCCTACGAGCAGTACTTC. Protein sequence: CASSGTADSYEQYF.

The chain uses TRBV27 and TRBJ2-3, with TRBD2 identical over 9 bases. The trim removed 2 bases at V and 5 bases at J, leaving 8 bases unmatched. This CDR3 comprises 16 residues. Germline values: CDR1 MNHEY, CDR2 SMNVEV (reference sequence). The CDR3 nucleotides read TGTGCCAGCAGTTTACAGACGACTAGCGGATTAGATACGCAGTATTTT. It yields the protein CASSLQTTSGLDTQYF.

This chain uses TRBV30 with TRBJ1-5; no firm D call. With 1 base removed from V and 5 bases from J, the gap between germline ends came to 12 bases. Germline CDR1 is GTSNPN and CDR2 is SVGIG (reference sequence). The CDR3 is 14 amino acids. The CDR3 spells CAWSAGALYQPQHF. DNA of the CDR3: TGTGCCTGGAGTGCTGGAGCCCTCTATCAGCCCCAGCATTTT.

The chain joins TRBV7-9 to TRBJ2-7; a weak D match, TRBD1 (6 bases). The V gene lost 6 bases and the J gene lost 3 bases, with 12 bases spanning the gap. Germline V lookup: CDR1 SEHNR, CDR2 FQNEAQ (reference sequence). The CDR3 contains 13 residues. In DNA form, the CDR3 reads TGTGCCAGCAGTCACAGGGATTACTACGAGCAGTACTTC. This translates into CASSHRDYYEQYF.

The rearrangement links TRBV6-6 to TRBJ1-5; unclear D gene. The ends were cut back, 2 bases at V and 1 base at J, with 6 bases in the middle. The germline V gene has CDR1 MNHNY and CDR2 SVGAGI (reference sequence). This CDR3 contains 14 residues. Here the CDR3 DNA reads TGTGCCAGCAGTTACCCTGAGAGCAATCAGCCCCAGCATTTT. The encoded protein is CASSYPESNQPQHF.

Notes on this clone: Germline is not matched at one junction end, which may reflect a read error. This sample also contains other DNA sequences that code for the same CDR3. The chain joins TRBV7-8 to TRBJ1-1; D is unresolved. Germline CDR1 and CDR2: SGHVS and FQNEAQ. This CDR3 is built from 17 residues. CDR3 in amino acids: CASSLATRQAPGGEAFF. CDR3 DNA sequence: TGCGCCAGCAGCTTAGCTACCCGGCAGGCGCCAGGAGGTGAAGCTTTCTTT.

The chain has TRBV13 and TRBJ1-2; 8 nucleotides line up with TRBD1. The CDR3 length is 15 residues. CDR1 is PRHDT, CDR2 FYEKMQ, per germline (reference sequence). Trimming cost V 0 bases and J 4 bases; bases outside gene matches: 4. For the CDR3, the DNA is TGTGCCAGCAGCTTAGGGACAGGGGCTGGCTATGGCTACACCTTC. Its protein product is CASSLGTGAGYGYTF.

The genes are TRBV5-4 and TRBJ1-2; 8 nucleotides line up with TRBD1. Germline lookup yields CDR1 SGHNT and CDR2 YYREEE (reference sequence). The CDR3 contains 14 residues. The ends lost 0 bases at V and 8 bases at J; junction bases unmatched: 6. The CDR3 reads CASSLDPGGDGYTF. The CDR3 nucleotides are TGTGCCAGCAGCTTGGATCCAGGGGGCGACGGCTACACCTTC.

The gene calls are TRBV19 and TRBJ2-7; 11 nucleotides agree with TRBD2. From germline, CDR1 is LNHDA and CDR2 SQIVND (reference sequence). J gave up 0 bases and V 5 bases, and 6 bases lay outside the gene matches. The CDR3 loop spans 16 amino acids. For the CDR3, the DNA is TGTGCCAGTAGTTCGAAACTAGCGGGGGACTCCTACGAGCAGTACTTC. This encodes CASSSKLAGDSYEQYF.

This chain joins TRBV19 and TRBJ1-3; D unresolved. V dropped 2 bases and J dropped 0 bases, with 11 bases sitting between them. CDR1 and CDR2 from the germline V gene are LNHDA and SQIVND (reference sequence). The CDR3 consists of 16 residues. This chain's CDR3 is CASSIRHGSSGNTIYF. CDR3 bases: TGTGCCAGTAGTATACGGCACGGGAGCTCTGGAAACACCATATATTTT.

About this clone: The missing conserved phenylalanine or tryptophan at the end of this CDR3 makes a read error likely. V gene TRBV27 combines with J gene TRBJ2-7; tentative D call: TRBD2 (6 bases). This CDR3 contains 14 residues. Germline CDR1 is MNHEY and CDR2 is SMNVEV (reference sequence). Trimming took 4 bases from V and 4 from J, leaving 14 bases between them. For the CDR3, the DNA is TGTGCCAGCAGTTGGGCCTTGGAGGGTTACGAGCAGTACTCC. It encodes CASSWALEGYEQYS.